This is a list of T cell receptor beta chains from one sample in a study of T cell responses to AZD1222 COVID-19 vaccine. Clones were read by immunoSEQ multiplex PCR, and TCRdb kept only the in-frame ones, dropping some. The data hold about 120,000 clones, with 88% observed a single time. The sequenced sample was peripheral blood, obtained on day 0 of AZD1222 vaccination. These receptors were obtained from an adult in good health. Each CDR3 is given with its conserved first and last residue.

v_call cdr3_aa
TRBV19 CASSNQGQETQYF
TRBV18 CASSPSRDTQYF
TRBV5-6 CASSLLGGSGGYYEQYF
TRBV18 CASSPYEGGDEQFF
TRBV29-1 CSVDGGDSSSYEQYF
TRBV7-9 CASSLPGTREFF
TRBV6-5 CASNTVGFNEQFF
TRBV4-2 CASSLQGDEYNEQFF
TRBV4-1 CASSPPGGAPYEQYF
TRBV28 CASSPHGDVPGGELFF
TRBV10-2 CASSNLQGAVLATNYGYTF
TRBV3-1/TRBV3-2 CASSQGWGGGIDTGELFF
TRBV27 CASSLFPDSTPYGYTF
TRBV28 CASSLYTGGPQHF
TRBV30 CACIRQGMGNTIYF
TRBV9 CASSGDRGIVTEAFF
TRBV4-2 CASSQPEGQAYGYTF
TRBV7-2 CASSSPGGVNSYEQYF
TRBV19 CASSLPGTGSEQYF
TRBV5-6 CASSFRQSSEQYF
TRBV5-1 CASSFGLAGMGETQYF
TRBV7-9 CASSSQGYEQYF
TRBV20-1 CSASRGPPGPYNEQFF
TRBV28 CASRPGQGGQPQHF
TRBV28 CASSPGTSRDYTF
TRBV20-1 CSASKGDNEQFF
TRBV27 CASSLGRGTEAFF
TRBV28 CASSLGTALPDGYTF
TRBV7-9 CASSFGGQPQHF
TRBV7-2 CASSNSGDTQYF
TRBV27 CASSLHGIDTGELFF
TRBV23-1 CASSQSTATDYGYTF
TRBV7-8 CASTTVNEQFF
TRBV13 CASSLGTQAHTQYF
TRBV4-1 CASSLAGGDYGYTF
TRBV4-2 CASSQEWDLQETQYF
TRBV11-2 CASSARNDQPQHF
TRBV30 CAWSVGTEAFF
TRBV5-1 CASSPRQGNTGELFF
TRBV28 CASSKRDRAPSYGYTF
TRBV28 CASSSPGRANTEAFF
TRBV6-1 CASSEPGLVANEKLFF
TRBV27 CASIHNPTGAGTDTQYF
TRBV28 CASSPRTVVGKKLFF
TRBV6-5 CASSYSYTAGYTF
TRBV7-2 CASRPGTVGAYEQYF
TRBV3-1/TRBV3-2 CASSQWGSEDLGEQYF
TRBV7-9 CASSPSGSLPDTQYF
TRBV5-4 CASSASSDTQYF
TRBV7-9 CASPSRGRDNWNTGELFF
TRBV28 CASSLGLAGDLGTQYF
TRBV5-1 CASSLYPAATLVAEQFF
TRBV30 CAHSRGVANEKLFF
TRBV6-2/TRBV6-3 CASSYDPGQTDTEAFF
TRBV18 CASSPRSGETPYNEQFF